Each of the 4 T cell receptor beta chains below was sequenced from the same sample in a study of blood T cell repertoires in COVID-19. Assay used: immunoSEQ multiplex PCR; TCRdb lists only in-frame clones, some missing. The data contain approximately 77,000 clones, 65% to 90% of them singletons. Sequenced material: peripheral blood. The receptors here all came from a man in his forties or fifties with COVID-19, enrolled during active disease.

The genes are TRBV11-3 and TRBJ2-1, with 9 bases lining up with TRBD2. V dropped 0 bases and J dropped 8; count of bases not matched to a gene: 20. Germline V gene data show CDR1 as SGHNT and CDR2 as YENEEA. There are 20 residues in the CDR3. CDR3 nucleotides: TGTGCCAGCAGCTTAGATCAGAGAGGGCGGGAGGGCAGCAGGTCGGATGAGCAGTTCTTC. This translates into CASSLDQRGREGSRSDEQFF.

The chain recombines TRBV4-1 with TRBJ2-3; TRBD1 is a possible D gene (5 bases). This CDR3 region has 15 residues. V was pared by 0 bases and J by 6 bases, with 13 bases between. CDR1 MGHRA and CDR2 YSYEKL come from the germline V gene. CDR3 sequence reads: CASSQDLGAADTQYF. CDR3 in DNA: TGCGCCAGCAGCCAAGATCTTGGGGCAGCGGATACGCAGTATTTT.

J is TRBJ2-3 and V is TRBV19; 7 nucleotides align to TRBD1. Germline assignment: CDR1 LNHDA and CDR2 SQIVND (reference sequence). The CDR3 sequence is 14 residues long. The trim removed 5 bases at V and 4 bases at J, leaving 6 bases unmatched. The CDR3 is CASSVTGYADTQYF. The CDR3 nucleotides read TGTGCCAGTAGTGTGACAGGGTACGCAGATACGCAGTATTTT.

The chain joins TRBV7-9 to TRBJ2-7; 9 bases align to TRBD2. Germline trimming cut 7 bases from V and 4 bases from J; bases unmatched to any gene: 11. The germline CDR1 and CDR2 sequences are SEHNR and FQNEAQ (reference sequence). The CDR3 has 15 amino acids. The CDR3 region has the DNA TGTGCCAGCACAAGGGGCACTAGCGGGCGATACGAGCAGTACTTC. This sequence encodes CASTRGTSGRYEQYF.